This entry concerns a single TCR beta chain. This sample is part of a study of CD8+ T cells in alopecia areata. Treatment given: oral pan-JAK inhibitor, 5-10 mg twice daily. RNA was extracted and reverse transcribed into cDNA as the sequencing template. Libraries were prepared by immunoSEQ multiplex PCR; TCRdb keeps only in-frame clonotypes and omits some of them. This table has approximately 200,000 clones, 45% to 65% appearing once. This CDR3 has 15 amino acids. The V gene end was trimmed by 5 bases and the J gene end by 1 base; junction bases not matched to a gene: 3. Germline CDR1 is SNHLY and CDR2 is FYNNEI.

The sample here was CD4+ T cells sorted from blood, taken at week 4, from a patient treated with tofacitinib. This TCR came from a human donor with alopecia areata. V usage is TRBV2 and J usage is TRBJ2-5; 11 bases are shared with TRBD2. The CDR3 nucleotides read TGTGCCAGCAGTCGTAGCGGGGGGGCCCAAGAGACCCAGTACTTC. Translated: CASSRSGGAQETQYF.